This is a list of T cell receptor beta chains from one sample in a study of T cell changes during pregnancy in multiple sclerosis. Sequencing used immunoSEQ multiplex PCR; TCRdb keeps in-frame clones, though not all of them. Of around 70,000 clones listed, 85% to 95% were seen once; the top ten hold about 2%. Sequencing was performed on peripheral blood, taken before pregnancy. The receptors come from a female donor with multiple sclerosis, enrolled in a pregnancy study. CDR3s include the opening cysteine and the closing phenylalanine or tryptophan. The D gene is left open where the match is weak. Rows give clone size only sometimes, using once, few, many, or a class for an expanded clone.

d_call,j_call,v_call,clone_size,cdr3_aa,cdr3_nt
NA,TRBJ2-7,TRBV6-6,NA,CASTNAYEQYF,TGTGCCAGCACTAACGCATACGAGCAGTACTTC
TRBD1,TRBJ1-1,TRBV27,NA,CASSLITGGRNTEAFF,TGTGCCAGCAGTTTAATAACAGGGGGCCGGAACACTGAAGCTTTCTTT
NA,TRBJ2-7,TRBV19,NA,CASRKRQESPYEQYF,TGTGCCAGTAGGAAAAGACAGGAGTCACCCTACGAGCAGTACTTC
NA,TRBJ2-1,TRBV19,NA,CASSIGESYNEQFF,TGTGCCAGTAGTATCGGGGAATCCTACAATGAGCAGTTCTTC
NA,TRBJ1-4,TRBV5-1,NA,CASSLRGLEEKLFF,TGCGCCAGCAGCTTGAGAGGGTTGGAGGAAAAACTGTTTTTT
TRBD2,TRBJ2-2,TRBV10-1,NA,CASSGTRQTSVTGELFF,TGCGCCAGCAGTGGCACGCGGCAGACTAGCGTCACCGGGGAGCTGTTTTTT
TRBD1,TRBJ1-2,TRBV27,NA,CASSWTGYTNGYTF,TGTGCCAGCAGTTGGACAGGGTATACAAATGGCTACACCTTC
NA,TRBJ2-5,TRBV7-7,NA,CASSLYGERETQYF,TGTGCTAGCAGCTTATACGGGGAGAGAGAGACCCAGTACTTC
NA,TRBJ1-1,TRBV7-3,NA,CASSLTRNTEAFF,TGTGCCAGCAGCTTAACCCGGAACACTGAAGCTTTCTTT
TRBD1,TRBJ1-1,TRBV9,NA,CASSVAPGGKTEAFF,TGTGCCAGCAGCGTAGCACCAGGGGGCAAGACTGAAGCTTTCTTT
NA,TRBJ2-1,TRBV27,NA,CASSLSSYNEQFF,TGTGCCAGCAGTCTGAGCTCCTACAATGAGCAGTTCTTC
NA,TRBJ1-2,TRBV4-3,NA,CASSQESLPTGAGYTF,TGCGCCAGCAGCCAAGAGTCCCTCCCCACAGGAGCCGGCTACACCTTC
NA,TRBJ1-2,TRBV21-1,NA,CASSKKDRGRGYTF,TGTGCCAGCAGCAAAAAGGACAGGGGACGAGGCTACACCTTC
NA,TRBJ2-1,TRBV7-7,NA,CASSLAFYGRDNEQFF,TGTGCTAGCAGCTTAGCGTTTTATGGGAGAGACAATGAGCAGTTCTTC
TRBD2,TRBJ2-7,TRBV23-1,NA,CASSQTSGRGPTYEQYF,TGCGCCAGCAGTCAAACGAGCGGGAGGGGACCCACCTACGAGCAGTACTTC
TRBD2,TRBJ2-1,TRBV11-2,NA,CASSLPLLAHNEQFF,TGTGCCAGCAGCTTACCTTTACTAGCGCACAATGAGCAGTTCTTC
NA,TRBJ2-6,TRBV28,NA,CASRRTPGANVLTF,TGTGCCAGCAGGAGGACTCCTGGGGCCAACGTCCTGACTTTC
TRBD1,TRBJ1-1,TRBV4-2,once,CASSQDGSGGTEAFF,TGTGCCAGCAGCCAAGATGGGTCAGGGGGCACTGAAGCTTTCTTT
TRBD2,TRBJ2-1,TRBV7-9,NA,CASSFTPRDYYNEQFF,TGTGCCAGCAGCTTTACCCCACGGGACTACTACAATGAGCAGTTCTTC
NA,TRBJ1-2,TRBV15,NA,CATSRDHLRGGYTF,TGTGCCACCAGCAGAGATCACCTCCGAGGTGGCTACACCTTC
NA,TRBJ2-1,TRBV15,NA,CATKTGQSSYNEQFF,TGTGCCACCAAGACGGGACAAAGCTCCTACAATGAGCAGTTCTTC
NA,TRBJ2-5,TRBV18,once,CASSPNGAQQETQYF,TGTGCCAGCTCACCAAACGGAGCGCAACAAGAGACCCAGTACTTC
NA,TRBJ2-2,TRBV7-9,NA,CASSAGVGLFF,TGTGCCAGCAGCGCAGGGGTGGGGCTGTTTTTT
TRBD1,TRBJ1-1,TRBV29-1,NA,CSVSWTGVNAEAFF,TGCAGCGTTTCGTGGACAGGGGTGAATGCTGAAGCTTTCTTT
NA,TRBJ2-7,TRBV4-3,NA,CASSQDLLDTYEQYF,TGCGCCAGCAGCCAAGATCTCCTGGACACTTACGAGCAGTACTTC
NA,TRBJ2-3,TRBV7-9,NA,CASSLNADITDTQYF,TGTGCCAGCAGCCTCAATGCGGACATCACAGATACGCAGTATTTT
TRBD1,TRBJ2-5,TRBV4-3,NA,CASSQGTGFQETQYF,TGCGCCAGCAGCCAGGGGACAGGATTCCAAGAGACCCAGTACTTC
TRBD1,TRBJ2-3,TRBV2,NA,CASSEYIDRVVRSTDTQYF,TGTGCCAGCAGTGAATATATTGACAGGGTCGTGCGAAGCACAGATACGCAGTATTTT
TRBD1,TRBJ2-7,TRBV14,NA,CASSRRQGPPYEQYF,TGTGCCAGCAGCCGAAGACAGGGGCCCCCCTACGAGCAGTACTTC
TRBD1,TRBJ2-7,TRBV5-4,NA,CASSPGQDPAYEQYF,TGTGCCAGCAGCCCAGGACAGGACCCAGCCTACGAGCAGTACTTC
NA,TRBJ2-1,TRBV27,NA,CASSLGQSDEQFF,TGTGCCAGCAGTCTTGGACAATCCGATGAGCAGTTCTTC
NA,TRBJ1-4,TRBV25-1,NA,CASSEPSLGVLFF,TGTGCCAGCAGTGAACCCTCCCTTGGAGTACTGTTTTTT
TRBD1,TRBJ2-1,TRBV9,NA,CASSTRTGVPSGGRMGLYNEQFF,TGTGCCAGCAGCACTAGGACAGGGGTCCCTAGCGGAGGGAGAATGGGGTTATACAATGAGCAGTTCTTC
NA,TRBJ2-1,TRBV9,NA,CASSVQGSYNEQFF,TGTGCCAGCAGCGTACAGGGTTCCTACAATGAGCAGTTCTTC
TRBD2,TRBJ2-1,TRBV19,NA,CASSTGLDYSSYNEQFF,TGTGCCAGTAGTACGGGACTAGACTATAGCTCCTACAATGAGCAGTTCTTC
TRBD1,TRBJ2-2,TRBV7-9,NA,CASSPGQGSTGELFF,TGTGCCAGCAGCCCGGGACAGGGGAGCACCGGGGAGCTGTTTTTT
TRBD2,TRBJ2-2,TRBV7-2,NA,CASSLKTSHTGELFF,TGTGCCAGCAGCTTAAAGACTAGCCACACCGGGGAGCTGTTTTTT
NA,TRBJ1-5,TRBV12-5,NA,CASGLVVLETGGNQPQHF,TGTGCTAGTGGTTTGGTAGTGTTAGAGACAGGTGGCAATCAGCCCCAGCATTTT
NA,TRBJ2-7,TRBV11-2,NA,CASSLDVRNYEQYF,TGTGCCAGCAGCTTAGATGTCAGGAATTACGAGCAGTACTTC
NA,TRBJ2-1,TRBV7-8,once,CASSSSSGGANEQFF,TGTGCCAGCAGCTCAAGCTCGGGCGGGGCTAATGAGCAGTTCTTC
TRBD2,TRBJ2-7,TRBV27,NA,CASSPTSGRASYF,TGTGCCAGCAGTCCAACTAGCGGGAGGGCCTCGTACTTC
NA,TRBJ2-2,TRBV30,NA,CAWSVQYTGELFF,TGTGCCTGGAGCGTCCAGTACACCGGGGAGCTGTTTTTT
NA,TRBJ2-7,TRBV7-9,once,CASSLTTGDSGYEQYF,TGTGCCAGCAGCTTGACGACCGGGGACTCTGGCTACGAGCAGTACTTC
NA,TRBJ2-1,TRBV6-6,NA,CASVGFPWGRDNEQFF,TGTGCCAGCGTAGGCTTCCCGTGGGGGCGTGACAATGAGCAGTTCTTC
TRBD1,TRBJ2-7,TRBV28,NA,CASRLPGTGGVQYF,TGTGCCAGCAGACTTCCTGGGACAGGGGGCGTGCAGTACTTC
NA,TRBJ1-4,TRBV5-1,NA,CATRMESTNEKLFF,TGCGCCACTCGAATGGAGTCAACTAATGAAAAACTGTTTTTT
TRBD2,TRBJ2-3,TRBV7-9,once,CASSFSLAGAHYTQYF,TGTGCCAGCAGCTTTAGTCTAGCGGGAGCCCACTATACGCAGTATTTT
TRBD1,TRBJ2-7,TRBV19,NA,CASSMTGGYEQYF,TGTGCCAGTAGTATGACAGGGGGCTACGAGCAGTACTTC
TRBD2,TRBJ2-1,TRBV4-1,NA,CASSQVLASGSGNEQFF,TGCGCCAGCAGCCAAGTGCTCGCTAGCGGGAGCGGCAATGAGCAGTTCTTC
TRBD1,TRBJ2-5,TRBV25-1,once,CASSDGDRAQTQYF,TGTGCCAGCAGTGACGGGGACAGGGCACAGACCCAGTACTTC
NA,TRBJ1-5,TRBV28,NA,CASSLPHPSQPQHF,TGTGCCAGCAGTTTACCACATCCATCTCAGCCCCAGCATTTT
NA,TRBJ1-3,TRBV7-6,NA,CASRQSGSARNTIYF,TGTGCCAGCAGACAGTCAGGTTCCGCCCGGAACACCATATATTTT
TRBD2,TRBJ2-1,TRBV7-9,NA,CASSELAALRDEQFF,TGTGCCAGCAGCGAACTAGCGGCTCTTAGGGATGAGCAGTTCTTC
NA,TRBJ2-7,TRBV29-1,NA,CSVGSRQLSYEQYF,TGCAGCGTGGGTTCTAGGCAGCTTTCCTACGAGCAGTACTTC
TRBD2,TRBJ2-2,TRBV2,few,CASRRGGTSRTGELFF,TGTGCCAGCAGGAGGGGGGGGACTAGCCGAACCGGGGAGCTGTTTTTT